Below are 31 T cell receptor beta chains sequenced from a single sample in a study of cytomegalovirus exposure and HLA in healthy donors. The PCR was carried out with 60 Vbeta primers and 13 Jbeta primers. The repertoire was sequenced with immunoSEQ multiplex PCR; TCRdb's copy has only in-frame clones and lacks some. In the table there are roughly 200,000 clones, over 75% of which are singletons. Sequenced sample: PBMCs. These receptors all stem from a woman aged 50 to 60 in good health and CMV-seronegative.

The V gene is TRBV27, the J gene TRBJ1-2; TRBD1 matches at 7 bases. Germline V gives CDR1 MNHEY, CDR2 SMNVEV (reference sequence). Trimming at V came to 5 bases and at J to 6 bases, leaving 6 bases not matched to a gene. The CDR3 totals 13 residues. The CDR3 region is CASSRTGVDGYTF. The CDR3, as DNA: TGTGCCAGCAGTCGCACAGGGGTGGATGGCTACACCTTC.

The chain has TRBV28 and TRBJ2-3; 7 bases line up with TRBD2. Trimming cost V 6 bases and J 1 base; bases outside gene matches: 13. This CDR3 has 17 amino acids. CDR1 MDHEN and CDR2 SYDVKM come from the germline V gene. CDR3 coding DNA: TGTGCCAGCAGCCCAACCAGCGGGGAGGCCGGCACAGATACGCAGTATTTT. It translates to CASSPTSGEAGTDTQYF.

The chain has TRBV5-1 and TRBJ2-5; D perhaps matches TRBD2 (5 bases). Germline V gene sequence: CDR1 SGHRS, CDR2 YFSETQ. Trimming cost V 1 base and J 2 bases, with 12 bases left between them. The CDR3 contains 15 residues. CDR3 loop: CASSLSGDRQETQYF. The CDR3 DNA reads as TGCGCCAGCAGCTTGTCCGGGGATAGACAAGAGACCCAGTACTTC. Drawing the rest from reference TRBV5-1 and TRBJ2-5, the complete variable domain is KAGVTQTPRYLIKTRGQQVTLSCSPISGHRSVSWYQQTPGQGLQFLFEYFSETQRNKGNFPGRFSGRQFSNSRSEMNVSTLELGDSALYLCASSLSGDRQETQYFGPGTRLLVL.

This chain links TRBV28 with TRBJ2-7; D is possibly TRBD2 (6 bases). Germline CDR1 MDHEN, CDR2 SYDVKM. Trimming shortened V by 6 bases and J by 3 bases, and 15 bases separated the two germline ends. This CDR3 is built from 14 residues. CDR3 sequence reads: CASRPEGLNYEQYF. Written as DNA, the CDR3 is TGTGCCAGCAGACCGGAGGGACTCAACTACGAGCAGTACTTC.

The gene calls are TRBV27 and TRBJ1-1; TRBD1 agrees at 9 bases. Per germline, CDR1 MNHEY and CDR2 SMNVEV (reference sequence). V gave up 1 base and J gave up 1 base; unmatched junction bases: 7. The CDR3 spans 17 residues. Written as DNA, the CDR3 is TGTGCCAGCAGTTTATGGCCCGGACAGGGGAAGAACACTGAAGCTTTCTTT. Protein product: CASSLWPGQGKNTEAFF.

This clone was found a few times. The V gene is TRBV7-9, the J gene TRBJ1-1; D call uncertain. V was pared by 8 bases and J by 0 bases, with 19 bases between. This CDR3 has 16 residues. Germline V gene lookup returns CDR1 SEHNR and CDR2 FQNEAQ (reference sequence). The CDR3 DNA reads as TGTGCCAGCCCCTCCGTAGGAGGGAGTATGAACACTGAAGCTTTCTTT. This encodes CASPSVGGSMNTEAFF. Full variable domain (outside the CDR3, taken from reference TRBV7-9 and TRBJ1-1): DTGVSQNPRHKITKRGQNVTFRCDPISEHNRLYWYRQTLGQGPEFLTYFQNEAQLEKSRLLSDRFSAERPKGSFSTLEIQRTEQGDSAMYLCASPSVGGSMNTEAFFGQGTRLTVV.

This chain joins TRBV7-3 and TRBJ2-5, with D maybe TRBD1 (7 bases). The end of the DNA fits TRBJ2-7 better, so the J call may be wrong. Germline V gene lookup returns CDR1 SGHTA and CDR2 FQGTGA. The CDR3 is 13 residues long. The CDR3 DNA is TGTGCCAGCAGCCCAGGGGGGTACCACGAGCAGTACTTC. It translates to CASSPGGYHEQYF.

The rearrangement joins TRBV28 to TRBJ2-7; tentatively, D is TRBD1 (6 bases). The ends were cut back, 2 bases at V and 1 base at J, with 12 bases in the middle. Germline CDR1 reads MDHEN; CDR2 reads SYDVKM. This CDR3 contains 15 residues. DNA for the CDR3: TGTGCCAGCAGTTTAGGTCCGGACAGTTCCTACGAGCAGTACTTC. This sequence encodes CASSLGPDSSYEQYF.

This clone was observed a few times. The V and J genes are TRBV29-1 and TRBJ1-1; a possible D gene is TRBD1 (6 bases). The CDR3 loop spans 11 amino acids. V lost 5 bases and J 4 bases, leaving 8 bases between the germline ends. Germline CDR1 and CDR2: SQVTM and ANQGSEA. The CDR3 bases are TGCAGCGTTCAGGGGACCACTGAAGCTTTCTTT. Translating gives CSVQGTTEAFF.

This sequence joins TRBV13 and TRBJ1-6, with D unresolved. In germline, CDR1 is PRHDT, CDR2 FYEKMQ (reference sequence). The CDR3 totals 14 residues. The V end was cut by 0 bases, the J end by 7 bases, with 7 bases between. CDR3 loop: CASSLGRENSPLHF. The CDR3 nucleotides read TGTGCCAGCAGCTTAGGACGGGAAAATTCACCCCTCCACTTT.

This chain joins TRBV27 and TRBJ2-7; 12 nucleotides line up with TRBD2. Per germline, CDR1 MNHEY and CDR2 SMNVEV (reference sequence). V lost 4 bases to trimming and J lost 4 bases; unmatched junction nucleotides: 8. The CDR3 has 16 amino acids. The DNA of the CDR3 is TGTGCCAGCAGTTCCCGGACTAGCGGGATGTTTTACGAGCAGTACTTC. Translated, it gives CASSSRTSGMFYEQYF.

The CDR3: CASSRGQGAAYEQYF. The CDR3 nucleotides are TGTGCCAGCAGCCGGGGACAGGGGGCCGCGTACGAGCAGTACTTC. The V call is TRBV6-5, the J call TRBJ2-7; 12 nucleotides match TRBD1. CDR1 and CDR2 (germline): MNHEY, SVGAGI. The CDR3 contains 15 residues. The V and J ends lost 6 bases and 4 bases, in that order; junction bases with no gene match: 7.

The CDR3 bases are TGTGCCACCAGCGGACGGGACAGGGTGGACAATGAGCAGTTCTTC. Its translation: CATSGRDRVDNEQFF. The genes are TRBV15 and TRBJ2-1; TRBD1 aligns across 9 bases. CDR1 and CDR2 (germline): LNHNV, YYDKDF (reference sequence). V gave up 5 bases and J gave up 5 bases; unmatched junction bases: 7. CDR3 length: 15 residues.

Here the CDR3 DNA reads TGTGCCAGCAGCTTAGCATCGGGACAGAAAGAGACCCAGTACTTC. Protein product: CASSLASGQKETQYF. The rearrangement uses TRBV7-2 and TRBJ2-5, with TRBD1 identical over 7 bases. Germline V gene lookup returns CDR1 SGHTA and CDR2 FQGNSA. V lost 0 bases and J lost 3; bases outside the gene matches: 4. The CDR3 spans 15 residues.

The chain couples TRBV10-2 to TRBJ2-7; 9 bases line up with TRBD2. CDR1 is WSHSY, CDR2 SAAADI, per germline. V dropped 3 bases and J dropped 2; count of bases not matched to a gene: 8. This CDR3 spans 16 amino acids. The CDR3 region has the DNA TGCGCCAGCAGTGACTGGGTGCGGGAGGGCCCCTACGAGCAGTACTTC. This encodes CASSDWVREGPYEQYF.

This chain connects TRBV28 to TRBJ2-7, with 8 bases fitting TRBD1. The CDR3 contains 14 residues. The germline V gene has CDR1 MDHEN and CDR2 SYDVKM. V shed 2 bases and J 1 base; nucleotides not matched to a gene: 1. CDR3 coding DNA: TGTGCCAGCAGTTTAACAGGGGGTTCCTACGAGCAGTACTTC. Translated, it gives CASSLTGGSYEQYF. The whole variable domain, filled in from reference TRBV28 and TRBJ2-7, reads DVKVTQSSRYLVKRTGEKVFLECVQDMDHENMFWYRQDPGLGLRLIYFSYDVKMKEKGDIPEGYSVSREKKERFSLILESASTNQTSMYLCASSLTGGSYEQYFGPGTRLTVT.

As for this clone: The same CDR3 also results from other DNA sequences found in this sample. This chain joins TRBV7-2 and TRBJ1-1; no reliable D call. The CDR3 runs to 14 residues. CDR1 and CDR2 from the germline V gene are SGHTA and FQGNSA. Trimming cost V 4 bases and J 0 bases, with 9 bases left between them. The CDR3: CASSSGRLNTEAFF. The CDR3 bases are TGTGCCAGCAGCTCCGGGAGGCTGAACACTGAAGCTTTCTTT.

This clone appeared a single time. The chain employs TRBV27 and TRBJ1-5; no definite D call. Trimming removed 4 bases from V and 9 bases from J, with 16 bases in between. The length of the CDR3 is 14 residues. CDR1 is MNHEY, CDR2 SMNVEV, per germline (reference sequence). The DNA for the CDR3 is TGTGCCAGCAGTTCGGGGTACATATTGATGCCCCAGCATTTT. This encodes CASSSGYILMPQHF.

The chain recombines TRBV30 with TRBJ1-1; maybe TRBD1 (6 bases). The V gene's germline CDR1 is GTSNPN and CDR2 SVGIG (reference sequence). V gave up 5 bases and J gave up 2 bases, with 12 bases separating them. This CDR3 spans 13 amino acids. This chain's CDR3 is CAWATGINTEAFF. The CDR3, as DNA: TGTGCCTGGGCAACAGGGATAAACACTGAAGCTTTCTTT.

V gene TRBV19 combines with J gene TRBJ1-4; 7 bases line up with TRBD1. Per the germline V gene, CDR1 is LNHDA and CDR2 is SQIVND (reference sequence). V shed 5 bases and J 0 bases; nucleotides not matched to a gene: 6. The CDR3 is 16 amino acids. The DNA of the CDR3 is TGTGCCAGTAGTCCCAGGACAGGAACAACTAATGAAAAACTGTTTTTT. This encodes CASSPRTGTTNEKLFF.

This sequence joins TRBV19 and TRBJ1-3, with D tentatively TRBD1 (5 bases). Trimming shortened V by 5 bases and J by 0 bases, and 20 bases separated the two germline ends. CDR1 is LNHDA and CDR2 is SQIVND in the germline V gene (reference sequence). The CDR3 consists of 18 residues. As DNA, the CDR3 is TGTGCCAGTAGTCGCCCCTCTATTACAGGATACTCTGGAAACACCATATATTTT. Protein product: CASSRPSITGYSGNTIYF.

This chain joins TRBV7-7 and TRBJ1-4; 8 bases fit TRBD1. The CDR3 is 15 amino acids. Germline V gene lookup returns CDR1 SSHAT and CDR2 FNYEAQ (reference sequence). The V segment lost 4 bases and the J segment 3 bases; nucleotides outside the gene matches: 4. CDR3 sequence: CASSYGQGPNEKLFF. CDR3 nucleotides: TGTGCCAGCAGCTACGGACAGGGCCCTAATGAAAAACTGTTTTTT.

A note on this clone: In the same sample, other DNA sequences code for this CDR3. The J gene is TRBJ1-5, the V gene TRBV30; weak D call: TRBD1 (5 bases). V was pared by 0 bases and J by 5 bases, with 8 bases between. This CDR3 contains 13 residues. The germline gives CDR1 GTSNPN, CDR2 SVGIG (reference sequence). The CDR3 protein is CAWSVGGDQPQHF. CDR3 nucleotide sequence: TGTGCCTGGAGTGTTGGGGGGGATCAGCCCCAGCATTTT. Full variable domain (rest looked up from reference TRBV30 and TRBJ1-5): SQTIHQWPATLVQPVGSPLSLECTVEGTSNPNLYWYRQAAGRGLQLLFYSVGIGQISSEVPQNLSASRPQDRQFILSSKKLLLSDSGFYLCAWSVGGDQPQHFGDGTRLSIL.

The CDR3: CASSLEGQAFF. The CDR3 DNA is TGTGCCAGCAGCTTAGAGGGGCAGGCTTTCTTT. The chain links TRBV7-8 to TRBJ1-1; a possible D gene is TRBD1 (5 bases). Deletions cut 1 base from V and 11 bases from J, with 8 bases between. The CDR3 length is 11 residues. Germline loops: CDR1 SGHVS, CDR2 FQNEAQ. The full variable domain, completed using reference TRBV7-8 and TRBJ1-1, is GAGVSQSPRYKVAKRGQDVALRCDPISGHVSLFWYQQALGQGPEFLTYFQNEAQLDKSGLPSDRFFAERPEGSVSTLKIQRTQQEDSAVYLCASSLEGQAFFGQGTRLTVV.

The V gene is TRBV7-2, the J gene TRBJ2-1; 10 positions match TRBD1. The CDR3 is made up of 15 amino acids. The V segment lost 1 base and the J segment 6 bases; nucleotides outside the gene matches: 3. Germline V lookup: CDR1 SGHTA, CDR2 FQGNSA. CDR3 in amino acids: CASSLVGTGVNEQFF. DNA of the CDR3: TGTGCCAGCAGCTTAGTGGGGACAGGGGTCAATGAGCAGTTCTTC.

In nucleotides, the CDR3 is TGTGCCAGCAGCCTGACAGCCTGGGTCGCGAACACCGGGGAGCTGTTTTTT. Its translation is CASSLTAWVANTGELFF. This chain connects TRBV7-3 to TRBJ2-2; perhaps TRBD1 as D (5 bases). Germline V CDR1 and CDR2: SGHTA, FQGTGA. CDR3 length equals 17 residues. V was pared by 5 bases and J by 0 bases, with 16 bases between.

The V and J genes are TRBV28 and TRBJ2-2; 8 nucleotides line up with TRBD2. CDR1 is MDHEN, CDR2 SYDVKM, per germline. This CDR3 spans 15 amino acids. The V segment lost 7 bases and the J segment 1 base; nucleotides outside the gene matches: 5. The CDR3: CASTLGGVNTGELFF. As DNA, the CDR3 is TGTGCCAGCACCCTCGGGGGGGTGAACACCGGGGAGCTGTTTTTT.

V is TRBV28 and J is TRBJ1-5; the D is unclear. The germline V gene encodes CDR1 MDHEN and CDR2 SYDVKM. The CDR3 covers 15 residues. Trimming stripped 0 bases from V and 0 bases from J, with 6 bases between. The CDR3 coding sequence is TGTGCCAGCAGTTTATGGACTAATAGCAATCAGCCCCAGCATTTT. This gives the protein CASSLWTNSNQPQHF.

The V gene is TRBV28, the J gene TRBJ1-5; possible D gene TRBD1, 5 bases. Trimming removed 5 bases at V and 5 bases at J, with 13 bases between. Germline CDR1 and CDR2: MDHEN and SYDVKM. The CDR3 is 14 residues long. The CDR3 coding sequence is TGTGCCAGCAGTCTGAAGGGGAGGTATCAGCCCCAGCATTTT. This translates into CASSLKGRYQPQHF.

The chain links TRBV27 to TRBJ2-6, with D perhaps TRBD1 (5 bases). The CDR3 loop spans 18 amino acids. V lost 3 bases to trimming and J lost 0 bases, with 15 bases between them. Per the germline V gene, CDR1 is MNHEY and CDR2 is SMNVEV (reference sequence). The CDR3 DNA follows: TGTGCCAGCAGTTTTAATTCTAGACAGTACTCTGGGGCCAACGTCCTGACTTTC. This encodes CASSFNSRQYSGANVLTF.

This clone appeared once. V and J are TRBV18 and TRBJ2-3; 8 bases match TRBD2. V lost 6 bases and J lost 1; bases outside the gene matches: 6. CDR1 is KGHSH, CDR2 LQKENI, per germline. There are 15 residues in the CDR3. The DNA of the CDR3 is TGTGCCAGCTCCAAGCGGGAGTCAGGCACAGATACGCAGTATTTT. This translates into CASSKRESGTDTQYF.